This T cell receptor (beta chain) derives from a study of blood T cell repertoires in COVID-19. Looking at the study overall: In each case, the material was cDNA or gDNA derived from T cells, B-cell-depleted T cells, or PBMCs.

Study processing details: From reference gene primer amplification, estimates of nucleated cell counts were derived. Clones were sequenced by immunoSEQ multiplex PCR, and TCRdb holds only the in-frame ones, with some missing. D and trimming were read from the DNA, whereas the V and J calls and clone size are those reported in that table. In the table there are under 350,000 clones, roughly 85% of which are singletons. Material: PBMCs or T cells enriched from blood (not recorded which). The TCR comes from a woman in her 40s with acute COVID-19.

The CDR3 bases are TGTGCCAGCGACCCGGGACAGGGGGCGGTGGTGCCCCAGCATTTT. It specifies CASDPGQGAVVPQHF. The chain employs TRBV5-8 and TRBJ1-5; TRBD1 matches at 12 bases. V trimming: 7 bases; J trimming: 9 bases; junction bases outside the gene matches: 11. The CDR3 sequence is 15 residues long. Germline assignment: CDR1 SGHTS and CDR2 YDEGEE.